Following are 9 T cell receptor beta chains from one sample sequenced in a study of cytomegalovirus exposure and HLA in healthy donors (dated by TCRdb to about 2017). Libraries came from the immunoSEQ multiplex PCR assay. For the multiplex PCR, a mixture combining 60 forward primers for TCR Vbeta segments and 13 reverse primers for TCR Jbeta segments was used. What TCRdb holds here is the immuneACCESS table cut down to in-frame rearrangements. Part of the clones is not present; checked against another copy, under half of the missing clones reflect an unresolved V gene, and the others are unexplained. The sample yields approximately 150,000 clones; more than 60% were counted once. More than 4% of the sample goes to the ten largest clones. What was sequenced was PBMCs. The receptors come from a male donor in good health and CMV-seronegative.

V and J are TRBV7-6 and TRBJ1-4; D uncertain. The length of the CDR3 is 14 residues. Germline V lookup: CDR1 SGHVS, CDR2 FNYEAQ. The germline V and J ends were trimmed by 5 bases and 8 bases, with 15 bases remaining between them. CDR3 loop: CASSPPLRPEKLFF. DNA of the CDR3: TGTGCCAGCAGCCCCCCCCTCAGGCCCGAAAAACTGTTTTTT.

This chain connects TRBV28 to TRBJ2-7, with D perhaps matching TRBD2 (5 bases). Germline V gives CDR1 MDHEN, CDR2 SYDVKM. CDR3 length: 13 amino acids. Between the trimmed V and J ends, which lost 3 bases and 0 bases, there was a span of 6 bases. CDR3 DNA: TGTGCCAGCAGTTTGGGGAGCTCCTACGAGCAGTACTTC. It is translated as CASSLGSSYEQYF.

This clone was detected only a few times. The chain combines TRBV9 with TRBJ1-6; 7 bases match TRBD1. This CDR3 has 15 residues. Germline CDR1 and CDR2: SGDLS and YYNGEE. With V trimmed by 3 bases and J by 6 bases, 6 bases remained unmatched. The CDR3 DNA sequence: TGTGCCAGCAGCGGGTACGGGACAGCTAATTCACCCCTCCACTTT. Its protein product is CASSGYGTANSPLHF.

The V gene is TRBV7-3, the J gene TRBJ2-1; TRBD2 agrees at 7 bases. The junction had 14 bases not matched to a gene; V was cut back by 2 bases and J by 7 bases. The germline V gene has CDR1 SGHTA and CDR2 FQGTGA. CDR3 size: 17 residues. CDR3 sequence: CASSLYSPGEGPNEQFF. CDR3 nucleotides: TGTGCCAGCAGCTTATATAGTCCGGGGGAGGGCCCGAATGAGCAGTTCTTC.

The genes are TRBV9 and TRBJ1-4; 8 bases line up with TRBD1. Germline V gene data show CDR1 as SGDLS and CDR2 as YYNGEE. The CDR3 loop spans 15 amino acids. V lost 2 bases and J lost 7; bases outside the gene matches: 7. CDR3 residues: CASSVAGGSGEKLFF. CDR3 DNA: TGTGCCAGCAGCGTTGCAGGGGGCTCGGGTGAAAAACTGTTTTTT. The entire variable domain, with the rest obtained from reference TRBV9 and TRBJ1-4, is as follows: DSGVTQTPKHLITATGQRVTLRCSPRSGDLSVYWYQQSLDQGLQFLIQYYNGEERAKGNILERFSAQQFPDLHSELNLSSLELGDSALYFCASSVAGGSGEKLFFGSGTQLSVL.

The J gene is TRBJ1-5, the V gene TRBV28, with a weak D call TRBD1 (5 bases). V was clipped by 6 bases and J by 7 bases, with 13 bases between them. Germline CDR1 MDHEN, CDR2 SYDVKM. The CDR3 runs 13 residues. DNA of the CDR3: TGTGCCAGCAGGGGGCCTATCTCCCAGCCCCAGCATTTT. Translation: CASRGPISQPQHF.

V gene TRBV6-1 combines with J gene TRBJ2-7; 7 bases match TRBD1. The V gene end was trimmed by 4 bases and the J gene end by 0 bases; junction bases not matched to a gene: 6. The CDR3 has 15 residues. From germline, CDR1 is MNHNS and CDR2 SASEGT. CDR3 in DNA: TGTGCCAGCAGTGCGATACAGGGGATCTCCTACGAGCAGTACTTC. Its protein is CASSAIQGISYEQYF.

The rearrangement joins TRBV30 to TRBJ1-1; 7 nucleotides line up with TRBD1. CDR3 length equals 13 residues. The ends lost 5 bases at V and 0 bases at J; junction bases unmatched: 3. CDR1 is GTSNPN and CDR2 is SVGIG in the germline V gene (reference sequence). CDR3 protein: CAWAQGMNTEAFF. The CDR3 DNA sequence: TGTGCCTGGGCACAGGGGATGAACACTGAAGCTTTCTTT. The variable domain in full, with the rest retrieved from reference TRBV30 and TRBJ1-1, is SQTIHQWPATLVQPVGSPLSLECTVEGTSNPNLYWYRQAAGRGLQLLFYSVGIGQISSEVPQNLSASRPQDRQFILSSKKLLLSDSGFYLCAWAQGMNTEAFFGQGTRLTVV.

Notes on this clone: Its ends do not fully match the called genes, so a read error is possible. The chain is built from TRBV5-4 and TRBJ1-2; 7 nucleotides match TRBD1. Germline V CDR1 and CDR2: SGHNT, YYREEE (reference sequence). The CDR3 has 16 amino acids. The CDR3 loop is CASSLELPTGIHGYTF. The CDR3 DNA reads TGTGCCAGCAGTTTGGAGCTCCCGACAGGGATTCATGGCTACACCTTC.